This T cell receptor (beta chain) is drawn from a study of T cells after yellow fever vaccination. About the research overall: Those fractions that held only low numbers of cells were prepared using the SMART-Seq v4 Ultra Low Input RNA kit.

Per germline, CDR1 SGHVS and CDR2 FNYEAQ. The V gene lost 1 base and the J gene lost 0 bases, with 7 bases spanning the gap. The CDR3 has 16 residues. Notes on the study in general: High-abundance clonotypes from the bulk population could contaminate FACS-sorted repertoires. Most primary-vaccination clones reappeared after the booster (less than 98% CD4, approximately 88% CD8).

Comment on this clonotype: No antigen is known for it.

TCR cDNA, made by 5'RACE template switching, carried an added universal primer site and UMIs. From the 5' RACE reads, TCRdb called clonotypes with MiXCR, one entry per CDR3 protein. The sample has hundreds of thousands of distinct CDR3 sequences, about 14% seen once. The sample in question was PBMCs, obtained on the day of the yellow fever booster vaccination. This TCR derives from a man aged 25-40 years who received the YFV17D yellow fever vaccine. This rearrangement joins TRBV7-6 to TRBJ2-6, with D unresolved. CDR3 loop: CASSLDPASGANVLTF. CDR3 DNA sequence: TGTGCCAGCAGCTTAGACCCAGCCTCTGGGGCCAACGTCCTGACTTTC.